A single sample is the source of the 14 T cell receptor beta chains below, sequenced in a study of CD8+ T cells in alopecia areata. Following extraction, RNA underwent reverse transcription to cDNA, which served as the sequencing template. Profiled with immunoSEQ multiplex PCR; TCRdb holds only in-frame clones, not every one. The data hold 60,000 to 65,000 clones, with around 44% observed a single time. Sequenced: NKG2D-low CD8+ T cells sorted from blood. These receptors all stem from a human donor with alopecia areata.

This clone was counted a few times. The CDR3 DNA follows: TGCGCCAGCAGTCGGACAGAGGATGGCTACACCTTC. Encoded protein: CASSRTEDGYTF. This sequence joins TRBV23-1 and TRBJ1-2, with a possible D match to TRBD1 (6 bases). TRBV23-1 carries the ORF label, with uncertain function. V dropped 4 bases and J dropped 6 bases, with 9 bases sitting between them. The CDR3 has 12 residues.

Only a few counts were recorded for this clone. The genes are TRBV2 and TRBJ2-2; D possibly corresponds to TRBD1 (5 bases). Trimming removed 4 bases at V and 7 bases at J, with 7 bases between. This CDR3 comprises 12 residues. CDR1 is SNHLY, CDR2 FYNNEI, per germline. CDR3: CASSAGIGELFF. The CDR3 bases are TGTGCCAGCAGTGCAGGGATCGGGGAGCTGTTTTTT. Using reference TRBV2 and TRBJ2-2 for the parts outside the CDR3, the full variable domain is EPEVTQTPSHQVTQMGQEVILRCVPISNHLYFYWYRQILGQKVEFLVSFYNNEISEKSEIFDDQFSVERPDGSNFTLKIRSTKLEDSAMYFCASSAGIGELFFGEGSRLTVL.

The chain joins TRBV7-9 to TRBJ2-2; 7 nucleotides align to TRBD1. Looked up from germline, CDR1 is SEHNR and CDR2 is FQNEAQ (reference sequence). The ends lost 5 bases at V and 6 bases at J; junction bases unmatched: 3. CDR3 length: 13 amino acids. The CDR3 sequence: CASSPDRAGELFF. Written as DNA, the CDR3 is TGTGCCAGCAGCCCCGACAGGGCCGGGGAGCTGTTTTTT.

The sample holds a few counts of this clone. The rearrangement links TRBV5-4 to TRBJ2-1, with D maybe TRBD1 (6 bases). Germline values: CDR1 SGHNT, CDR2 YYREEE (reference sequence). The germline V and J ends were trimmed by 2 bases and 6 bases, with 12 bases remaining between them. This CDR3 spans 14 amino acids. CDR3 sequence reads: CASSFRGGFNEQFF. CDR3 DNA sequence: TGTGCCAGCAGCTTCAGGGGTGGCTTCAATGAGCAGTTCTTC.

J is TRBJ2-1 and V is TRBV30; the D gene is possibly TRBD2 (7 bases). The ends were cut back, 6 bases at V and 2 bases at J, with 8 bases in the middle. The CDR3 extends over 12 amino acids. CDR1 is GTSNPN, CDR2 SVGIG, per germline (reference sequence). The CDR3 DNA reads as TGTGCCTGCGGGGGGCCCTACAATGAGCAGTTCTTC. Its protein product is CACGGPYNEQFF.

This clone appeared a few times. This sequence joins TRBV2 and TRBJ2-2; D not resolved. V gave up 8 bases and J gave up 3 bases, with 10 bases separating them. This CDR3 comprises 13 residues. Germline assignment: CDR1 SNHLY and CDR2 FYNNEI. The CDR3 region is CASRIPDTGELFF. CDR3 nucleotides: TGTGCCAGCCGAATCCCGGACACCGGGGAGCTGTTTTTT. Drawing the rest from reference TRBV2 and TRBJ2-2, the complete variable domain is EPEVTQTPSHQVTQMGQEVILRCVPISNHLYFYWYRQILGQKVEFLVSFYNNEISEKSEIFDDQFSVERPDGSNFTLKIRSTKLEDSAMYFCASRIPDTGELFFGEGSRLTVL.

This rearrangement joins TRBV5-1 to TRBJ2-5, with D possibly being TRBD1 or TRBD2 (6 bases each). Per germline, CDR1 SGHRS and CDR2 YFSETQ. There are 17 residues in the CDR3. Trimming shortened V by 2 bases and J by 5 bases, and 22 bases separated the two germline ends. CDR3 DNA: TGCGCCAGCAGCTTTAAGCCAGGGGAGGTAATTGAGGAGACCCAGTACTTC. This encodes CASSFKPGEVIEETQYF.

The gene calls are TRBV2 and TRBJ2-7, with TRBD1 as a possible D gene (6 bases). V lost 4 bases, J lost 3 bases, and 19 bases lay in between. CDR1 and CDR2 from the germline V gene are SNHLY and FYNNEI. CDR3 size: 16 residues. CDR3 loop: CASSGDRDTSHYEQYF. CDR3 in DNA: TGTGCCAGCAGTGGAGACCGGGACACAAGTCACTACGAGCAGTACTTC. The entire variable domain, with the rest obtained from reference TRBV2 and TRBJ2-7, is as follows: EPEVTQTPSHQVTQMGQEVILRCVPISNHLYFYWYRQILGQKVEFLVSFYNNEISEKSEIFDDQFSVERPDGSNFTLKIRSTKLEDSAMYFCASSGDRDTSHYEQYFGPGTRLTVT.

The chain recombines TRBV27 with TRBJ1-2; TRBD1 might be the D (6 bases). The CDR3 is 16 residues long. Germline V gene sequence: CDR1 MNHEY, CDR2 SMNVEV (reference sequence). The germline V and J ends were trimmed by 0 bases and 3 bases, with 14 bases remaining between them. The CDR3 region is CASSLSRGGGDYGYTF. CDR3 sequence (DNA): TGTGCCAGCAGTTTATCGCGAGGAGGGGGGGACTATGGCTACACCTTC.

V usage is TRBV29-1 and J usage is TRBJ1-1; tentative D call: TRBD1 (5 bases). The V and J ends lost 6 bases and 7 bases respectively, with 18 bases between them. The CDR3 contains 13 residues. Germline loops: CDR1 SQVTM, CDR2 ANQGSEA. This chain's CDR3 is CSVFGGEFNEAFF. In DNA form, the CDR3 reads TGCAGCGTCTTTGGGGGGGAATTTAATGAAGCTTTCTTT.

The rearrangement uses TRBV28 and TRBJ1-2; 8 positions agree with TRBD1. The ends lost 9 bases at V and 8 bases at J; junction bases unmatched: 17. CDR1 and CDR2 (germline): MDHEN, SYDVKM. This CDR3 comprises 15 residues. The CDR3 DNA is TGTGCCAGTTGGGGACAGGAGTCTAGTGGCGAGGGCTACACCTTC. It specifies CASWGQESSGEGYTF.

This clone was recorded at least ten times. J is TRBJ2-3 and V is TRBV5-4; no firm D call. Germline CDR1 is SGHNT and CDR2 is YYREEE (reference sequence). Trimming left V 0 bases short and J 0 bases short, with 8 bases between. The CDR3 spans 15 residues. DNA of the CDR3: TGTGCCAGCAGCTTGGGGACGACTAGCACAGATACGCAGTATTTT. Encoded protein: CASSLGTTSTDTQYF.

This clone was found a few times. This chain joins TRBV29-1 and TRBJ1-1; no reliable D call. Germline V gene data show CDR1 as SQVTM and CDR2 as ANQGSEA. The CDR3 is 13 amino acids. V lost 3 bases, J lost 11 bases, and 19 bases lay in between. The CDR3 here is CSVEVRAPGRAFF. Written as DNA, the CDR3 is TGCAGCGTTGAGGTTAGGGCGCCCGGTCGGGCTTTCTTT. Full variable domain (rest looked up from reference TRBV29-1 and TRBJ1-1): SAVISQKPSRDICQRGTSLTIQCQVDSQVTMMFWYRQQPGQSLTLIATANQGSEATYESGFVIDKFPISRPNLTFSTLTVSNMSPEDSSIYLCSVEVRAPGRAFFGQGTRLTVV.

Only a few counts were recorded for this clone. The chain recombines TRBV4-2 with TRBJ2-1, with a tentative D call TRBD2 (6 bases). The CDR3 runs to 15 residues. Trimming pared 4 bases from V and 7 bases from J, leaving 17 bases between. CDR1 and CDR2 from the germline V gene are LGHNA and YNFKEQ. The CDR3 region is CASSPPPGTRNEQFF. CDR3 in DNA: TGTGCCAGCAGCCCTCCTCCCGGGACTCGGAATGAGCAGTTCTTC.